Listed below are T cell receptor beta chains from one sample, sequenced in a study of shared clonotypes between healthy human individuals. Sequencing was performed with immunoSEQ multiplex PCR; in TCRdb, only in-frame clones are kept and a portion is missing. There are around 2.5 million clones in the sample; over 85% occur only once, and approximately 0.36% lies in the top ten. Source material: naive CD4+ T cells from PBMCs. These receptors came from a man aged 18 to 29 in good health. Some clones in this sample may be carry-over from other donors' samples. Each CDR3 is given with its conserved first and last residue. D genes are given only for firm matches. Size tells how often a clone was seen (once, few, many) or the class of an expanded clone, and some rows leave it out.

V gene	J gene	D gene	clone size	CDR3 DNA	CDR3 protein
TRBV5-1	TRBJ1-4	TRBD1	-	TGCGCCAGCAAAAATGGGACAGGGTACGAAAAACTGTTTTTT	CASKNGTGYEKLFF
TRBV15	TRBJ2-1	-	-	TGTGCCACCAGCAGAGATCACCTGTTGCGGGCGGCCTACAATGAGCAGTTCTTC	CATSRDHLLRAAYNEQFF
TRBV18	TRBJ1-1	TRBD1	-	TGTGCCAGCTCACCCCAAGAGACAGGGCGAGAAACTGAAGCTTTCTTT	CASSPQETGRETEAFF
TRBV28	TRBJ2-5	-	-	TGTGCCAGCAGGGTTTATGGGGAGACCCAGTACTTC	CASRVYGETQYF
TRBV5-5	TRBJ1-1	-	-	TGTGCCAGCCTGGGGCGGCTCTTGAACACTGAAGCTTTCTTT	CASLGRLLNTEAFF
TRBV7-3	TRBJ1-2	-	-	TGTGCCAGCAGCGCCGGGACAATTGCAAATGGCTACACCTTC	CASSAGTIANGYTF
TRBV19	TRBJ1-5	-	-	TGTGCCAGTAGTTGGGCAGGGGTAGATAGTCAGCCCCAGCATTTT	CASSWAGVDSQPQHF
TRBV27	TRBJ2-5	TRBD1	-	TGTGCCAGCAGAGGGACAGGGCGAGAGACCCAGTACTTC	CASRGTGRETQYF
TRBV14	TRBJ2-3	-	once	TGTGCCAGCAGCCAAGATCGGCTTTCCACAGATACGCAGTATTTT	CASSQDRLSTDTQYF
TRBV6-1	TRBJ2-5	TRBD2	-	TGTGCCAGCAGTGAAAAGCGGGAGGGCCATCAGACCCAGTACTTC	CASSEKREGHQTQYF
TRBV2	TRBJ1-2	TRBD1	-	TGTGCCAGCAGTGAAGCCCCCAGGGGGGGCTACACCTTC	CASSEAPRGGYTF
TRBV2	TRBJ1-2	-	-	TGTGCCAGCAGCCCCGACAGTAACTATGGCTACACCTTC	CASSPDSNYGYTF
TRBV6-5	TRBJ2-5	-	-	TGTGCCAGCAGATTAAGCGGGTCGGAGACCCAGTACTTC	CASRLSGSETQYF
TRBV18	TRBJ2-1	TRBD2	-	TGTGCCAGCTCAGCCCGACTAGCGGGCGGGAATGAGCAGTTCTTC	CASSARLAGGNEQFF
TRBV7-3	TRBJ1-6	-	-	TGTGCCAGCAGCTTAGTGGCAGGGTCGGATTCACCCCTCCACTTT	CASSLVAGSDSPLHF
TRBV5-4	TRBJ1-2	-	-	TGTGCCAGCAGCCCCCCCCCTACAGGGAGACTAGGCTATGGCTACACCTTC	CASSPPPTGRLGYGYTF
TRBV6-5	TRBJ2-2	TRBD1	-	TGTGCCAGCAGGGAGACAGGGCCCACCGGGGAGCTGTTTTTT	CASRETGPTGELFF
TRBV6-1	TRBJ1-1	-	-	TGTGCCAGCAGTCAACAGAAAAACACTGAAGCTTTCTTT	CASSQQKNTEAFF
TRBV29-1	TRBJ2-5	-	-	TGCAGCGTTGGGCCACTAGTTAGGGCCCAAGAGACCCAGTACTTC	CSVGPLVRAQETQYF
TRBV30	TRBJ1-2	-	-	TGTGCCTGGAGTGTGGACAGATATGGCTACACCTTC	CAWSVDRYGYTF
TRBV4-1	TRBJ1-4	-	-	TGCGCCAGCAGCGACCTTGGGGGTAATGAAAAACTGTTTTTT	CASSDLGGNEKLFF
TRBV7-6	TRBJ1-5	-	-	TGTGCCAGCAGCTTAGCGGGCAGGGAGGATCAGCCCCAGCATTTT	CASSLAGREDQPQHF
TRBV9	TRBJ2-3	-	-	TGTGCCAGCAGGAGGGGGGCGAGCACAGATACGCAGTATTTT	CASRRGASTDTQYF
TRBV7-3	TRBJ2-2	TRBD2	-	TGTGCCAGCAGCCCGGTGCGGGAGGCCGGAATAACCGGGGAGCTGTTTTTT	CASSPVREAGITGELFF
TRBV5-4	TRBJ2-1	-	once	TGTGCCAGCAGCTTGGATAGGGGTGTGGGGAATGAGCAGTTCTTC	CASSLDRGVGNEQFF
TRBV4-2	TRBJ2-1	-	-	TGTGCCAGCGGCAAAACTAGTCCCCACAATGAGCAGTTCTTC	CASGKTSPHNEQFF
TRBV19	TRBJ1-1	-	-	TGTGCCAGTAGTCCACCGGCGACAGGCGGCACTGAAGCTTTCTTT	CASSPPATGGTEAFF
TRBV19	TRBJ2-6	-	-	TGTGCCAGTAGGGCGATTTCTGGGGCCAACGTCCTGACTTTC	CASRAISGANVLTF
TRBV25-1	TRBJ2-7	-	-	TGTGCCAGCAGCCAATCGGGGGGCTACCACGAGCAGTACTTC	CASSQSGGYHEQYF
TRBV19	TRBJ1-2	-	-	TGTGCCAGTAGTTTCGCTGGGGCAGGATTCGGGGTTGGCTACACCTTC	CASSFAGAGFGVGYTF
TRBV7-2	TRBJ2-5	-	once	TGTGCCAGCCGGGACTCCCCGGTAGAGACCCAGTACTTC	CASRDSPVETQYF
TRBV6-5	TRBJ2-4	TRBD2	-	TGTGCCAGCAGGCCGGGGGGAGCCAAAAACATTCAGTACTTC	CASRPGGAKNIQYF
TRBV28	TRBJ2-1	-	-	TGTGCCAGCAGTTTATACTCCTACAATGAGCAGTTCTTC	CASSLYSYNEQFF
TRBV5-1	TRBJ2-1	TRBD2	once	TGCGCCAGCAGCTCAATCATGGCTAGCGGGGGTAGTGAGCAGTTCTTC	CASSSIMASGGSEQFF
TRBV7-3	TRBJ2-1	-	-	TGTGCCAGCAGTGGATCCCCCTACAATGAGCAGTTCTTC	CASSGSPYNEQFF
TRBV2	TRBJ2-7	-	-	TGTGCCAGCACCAAACAGACAGCCGGGTCCTACGAGCAGTACTTC	CASTKQTAGSYEQYF
TRBV4-1	TRBJ2-5	-	-	TGCGCCAGCAGCCAAGATGGGCGGGCGGGGGCAGAGACCCAGTACTTC	CASSQDGRAGAETQYF
TRBV5-1	TRBJ2-5	-	-	TGCGCCAGCAGCTTGGGTCTCGTTTGGAACCAAGAGACCCAGTACTTC	CASSLGLVWNQETQYF
TRBV4-2	TRBJ2-1	-	-	TGTGCCAGCAGCCAAGGGCAGGGAGCCTACAATGAGCAGTTCTTC	CASSQGQGAYNEQFF
TRBV7-3	TRBJ1-2	TRBD1	-	TGTGCCAGCAGCTTGGACAGGGGGGCTTTTAAGGGCTACACCTTC	CASSLDRGAFKGYTF
TRBV7-2	TRBJ2-7	TRBD1	-	TGTGCCAGCAGCGTGGGGGGGACAGGGTACTACGAGCAGTACTTC	CASSVGGTGYYEQYF
TRBV5-1	TRBJ2-5	-	-	TGCGCCAGCAACCTGGTGGTCGGGGAGACCCAGTACTTC	CASNLVVGETQYF
TRBV6-6	TRBJ2-5	-	-	TGTGCCAGCACCCAGGAAGGAGTCCGGGAGACCCAGTACTTC	CASTQEGVRETQYF
TRBV18	TRBJ2-1	-	-	TGTGCCAGCTCACCACTTAGGGCCCGCTCCTACAATGAGCAGTTCTTC	CASSPLRARSYNEQFF
TRBV28	TRBJ1-2	-	-	TGTGCCAGCAGTTTAAGGCAGGGTCGGAGAGGCTACACCTTC	CASSLRQGRRGYTF
TRBV5-4	TRBJ1-1	-	-	TGTGCCAGCAGCTTAAAACTACAGGGTTCTGAAGCTTTCTTT	CASSLKLQGSEAFF
TRBV7-3	TRBJ2-7	-	-	TGTGCCAGCAGCTTAAGTGGGGGGCGAGAGCAGTACTTC	CASSLSGGREQYF
TRBV7-2	TRBJ2-1	-	-	TGTGCCAGCAACCGACTCAAAGCGGGCTCCTACAATGAGCAGTTCTTC	CASNRLKAGSYNEQFF
TRBV5-4	TRBJ1-5	TRBD1	once	TGTGCCAGCAGTAGGGACAGGGCTCAGCCCCAGCATTTT	CASSRDRAQPQHF
TRBV7-3	TRBJ2-5	-	-	TGTGCCAGCAGCTTAGAACCGAGCCAAGAGACCCAGTACTTC	CASSLEPSQETQYF
TRBV28	TRBJ1-1	-	-	TGTGCCAGCAGGGGGAGGGGGGCCCTGAACACTGAAGCTTTCTTT	CASRGRGALNTEAFF